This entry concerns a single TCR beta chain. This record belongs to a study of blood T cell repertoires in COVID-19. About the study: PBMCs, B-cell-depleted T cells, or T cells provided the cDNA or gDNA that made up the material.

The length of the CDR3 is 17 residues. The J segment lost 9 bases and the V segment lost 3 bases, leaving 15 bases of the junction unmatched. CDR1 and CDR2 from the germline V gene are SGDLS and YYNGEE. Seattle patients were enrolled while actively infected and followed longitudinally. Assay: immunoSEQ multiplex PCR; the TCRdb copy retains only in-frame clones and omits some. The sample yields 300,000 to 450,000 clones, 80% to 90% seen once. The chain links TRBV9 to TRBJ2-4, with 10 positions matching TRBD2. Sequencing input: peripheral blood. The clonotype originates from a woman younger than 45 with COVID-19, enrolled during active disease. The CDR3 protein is CASSAPLASGSSGIQYF. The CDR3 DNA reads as TGTGCCAGCAGCGCTCCCTTGGCTAGCGGGAGTTCCGGCATTCAGTACTTC.